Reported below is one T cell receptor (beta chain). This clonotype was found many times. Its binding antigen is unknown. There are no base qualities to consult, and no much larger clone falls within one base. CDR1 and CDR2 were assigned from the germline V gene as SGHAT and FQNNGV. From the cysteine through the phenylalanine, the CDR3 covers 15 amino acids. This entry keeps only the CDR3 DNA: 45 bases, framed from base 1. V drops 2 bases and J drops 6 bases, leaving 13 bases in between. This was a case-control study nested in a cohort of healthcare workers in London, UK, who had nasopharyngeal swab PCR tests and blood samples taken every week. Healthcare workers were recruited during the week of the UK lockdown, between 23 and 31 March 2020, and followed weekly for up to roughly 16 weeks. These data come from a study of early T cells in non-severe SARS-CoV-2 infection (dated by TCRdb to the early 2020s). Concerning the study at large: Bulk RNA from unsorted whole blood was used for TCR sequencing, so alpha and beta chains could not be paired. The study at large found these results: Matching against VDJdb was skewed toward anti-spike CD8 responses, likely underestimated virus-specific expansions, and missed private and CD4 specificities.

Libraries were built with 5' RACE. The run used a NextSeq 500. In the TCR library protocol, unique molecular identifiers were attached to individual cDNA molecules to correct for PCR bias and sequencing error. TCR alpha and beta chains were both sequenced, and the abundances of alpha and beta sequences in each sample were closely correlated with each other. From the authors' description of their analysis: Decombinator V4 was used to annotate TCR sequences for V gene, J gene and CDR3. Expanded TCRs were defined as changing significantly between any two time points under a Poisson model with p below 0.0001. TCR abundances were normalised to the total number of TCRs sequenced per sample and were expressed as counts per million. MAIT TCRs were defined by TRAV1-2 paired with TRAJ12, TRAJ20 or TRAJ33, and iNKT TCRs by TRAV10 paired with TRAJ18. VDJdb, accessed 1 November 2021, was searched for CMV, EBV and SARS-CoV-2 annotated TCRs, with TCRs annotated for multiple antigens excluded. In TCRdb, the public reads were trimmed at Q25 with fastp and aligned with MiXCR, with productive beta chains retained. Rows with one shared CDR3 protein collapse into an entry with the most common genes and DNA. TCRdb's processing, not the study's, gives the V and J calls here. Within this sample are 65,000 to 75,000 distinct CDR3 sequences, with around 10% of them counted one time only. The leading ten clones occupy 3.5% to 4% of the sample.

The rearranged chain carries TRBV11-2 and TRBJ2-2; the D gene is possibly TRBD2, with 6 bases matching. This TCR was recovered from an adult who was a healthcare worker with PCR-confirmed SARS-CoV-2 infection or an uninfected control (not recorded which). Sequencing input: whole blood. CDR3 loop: CASSLWRAKPGELFF. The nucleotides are TGTGCCAGCAGCTTATGGAGGGCCAAACCCGGGGAGCTGTTTTTT.